A single sample is the source of the 6 T cell receptor beta chains below, sequenced in a study of control samples from healthy donors and cancer patients. The method was immunoSEQ multiplex PCR; TCRdb's version includes in-frame clones alone and lacks a portion of them. Of about 95,000 clones listed, around four fifths are singletons. Source material: blood. Source of these receptors: a man aged 30 to 45 in good health.

The chain has TRBV6-5 and TRBJ1-2, with D possibly TRBD1 on 5 matching bases. In germline, CDR1 is MNHEY, CDR2 SVGAGI. This CDR3 has 13 amino acids. V was trimmed by 6 bases and J by 0 bases, leaving 8 bases between them. CDR3 sequence: CASRGTANYGYTF. The CDR3 DNA is TGTGCCAGCAGGGGGACTGCTAACTATGGCTACACCTTC.

This chain links TRBV6-5 with TRBJ2-7; D is possibly TRBD1 (6 bases). There are 11 residues in the CDR3. Germline assignment: CDR1 MNHEY and CDR2 SVGAGI. The CDR3 nucleotides read TGTGCTACACGTCAGGGGTACGAGCAGTACTTC. Its protein product is CATRQGYEQYF.

The chain is built from TRBV6-5 and TRBJ2-1; 10 bases align to TRBD2. V shed 6 bases, J shed 3 bases, and the junction held 5 bases outside the gene matches. CDR3 length: 15 amino acids. Germline assignment: CDR1 MNHEY and CDR2 SVGAGI. The CDR3: CASSPTSGDYNEQFF. The CDR3 DNA reads as TGTGCCAGCAGCCCCACTAGCGGGGACTACAATGAGCAGTTCTTC.

The rearrangement uses TRBV7-8 and TRBJ2-7; a weak D match, TRBD1 (6 bases). There are 16 residues in the CDR3. Germline V gene data show CDR1 as SGHVS and CDR2 as FQNEAQ. Trimming removed 2 bases from V and 0 bases from J, with 14 bases in between. CDR3 sequence: CASSLPQGSLSYEQYF. CDR3 coding DNA: TGTGCCAGCAGCTTACCCCAGGGGTCCCTCTCCTACGAGCAGTACTTC.

This chain connects TRBV30 to TRBJ1-5; 7 bases match TRBD1. V lost 0 bases to trimming and J lost 4 bases; unmatched junction nucleotides: 3. In germline, CDR1 is GTSNPN, CDR2 SVGIG (reference sequence). This CDR3 is built from 14 residues. In DNA, the CDR3 is TGTGCCTGGAGTGTTGGGACAGAGAATCAGCCCCAGCATTTT. The encoded protein is CAWSVGTENQPQHF.

V usage is TRBV2 and J usage is TRBJ1-3; D gene uncertain. Germline lookup yields CDR1 SNHLY and CDR2 FYNNEI. V gave up 5 bases and J gave up 0 bases, with 8 bases separating them. This CDR3 has 14 amino acids. Here the CDR3 reads CASSNGFSGNTIYF. The CDR3 region has the DNA TGTGCCAGCAGTAACGGATTCTCTGGAAACACCATATATTTT.